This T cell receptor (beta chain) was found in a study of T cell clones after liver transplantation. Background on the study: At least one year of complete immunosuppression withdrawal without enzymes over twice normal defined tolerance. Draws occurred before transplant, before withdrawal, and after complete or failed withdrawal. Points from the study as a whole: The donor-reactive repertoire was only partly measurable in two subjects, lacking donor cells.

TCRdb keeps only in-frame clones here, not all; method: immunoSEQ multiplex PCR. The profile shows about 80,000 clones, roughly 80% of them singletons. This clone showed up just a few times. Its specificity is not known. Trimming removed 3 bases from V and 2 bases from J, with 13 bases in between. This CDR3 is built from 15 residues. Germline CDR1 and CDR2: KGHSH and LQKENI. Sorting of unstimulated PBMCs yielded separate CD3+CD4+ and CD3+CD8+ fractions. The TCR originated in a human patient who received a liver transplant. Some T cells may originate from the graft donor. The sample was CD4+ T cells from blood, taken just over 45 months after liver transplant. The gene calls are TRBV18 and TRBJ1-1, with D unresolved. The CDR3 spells CASSPVPGINTEAFF. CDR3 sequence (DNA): TGTGCCAGCTCACCGGTACCGGGGATAAACACTGAAGCTTTCTTT.